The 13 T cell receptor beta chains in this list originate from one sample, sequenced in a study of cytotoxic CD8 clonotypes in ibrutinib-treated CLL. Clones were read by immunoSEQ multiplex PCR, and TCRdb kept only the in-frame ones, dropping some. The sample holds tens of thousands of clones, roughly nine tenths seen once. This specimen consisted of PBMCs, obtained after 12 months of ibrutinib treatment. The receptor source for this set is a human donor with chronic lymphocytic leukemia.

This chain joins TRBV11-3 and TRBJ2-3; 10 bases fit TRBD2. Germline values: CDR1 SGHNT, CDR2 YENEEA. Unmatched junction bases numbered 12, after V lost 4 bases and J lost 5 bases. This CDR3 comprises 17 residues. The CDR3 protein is CASSYPASGSYRDTQYF. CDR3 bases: TGTGCCAGCAGCTACCCCGCTAGCGGGAGTTATAGAGATACGCAGTATTTT.

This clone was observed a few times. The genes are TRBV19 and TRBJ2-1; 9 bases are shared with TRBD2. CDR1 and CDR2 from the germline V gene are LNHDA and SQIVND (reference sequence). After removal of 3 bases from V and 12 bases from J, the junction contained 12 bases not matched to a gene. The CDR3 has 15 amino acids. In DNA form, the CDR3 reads TGTGCCAGTAGTATTGACGGCGGGAGGGCCTTGGGGCAGTTCTTC. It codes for CASSIDGGRALGQFF.

The DNA of the CDR3 is TGCAGCGTTGGGGGTATGCCAGATACGCAGTATTTT. It is translated as CSVGGMPDTQYF. The rearrangement joins TRBV29-1 to TRBJ2-3; D unclear. Per the germline V gene, CDR1 is SQVTM and CDR2 is ANQGSEA. The CDR3 loop spans 12 amino acids. Trimming removed 4 bases from V and 4 bases from J, with 9 bases in between.

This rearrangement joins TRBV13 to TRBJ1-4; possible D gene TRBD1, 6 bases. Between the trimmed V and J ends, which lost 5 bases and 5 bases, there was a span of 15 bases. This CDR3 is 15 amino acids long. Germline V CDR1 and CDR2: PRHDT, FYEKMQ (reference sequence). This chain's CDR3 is CASSPHGQINEKLFF. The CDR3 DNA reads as TGTGCCAGCAGCCCCCATGGACAGATAAATGAAAAACTGTTTTTT.

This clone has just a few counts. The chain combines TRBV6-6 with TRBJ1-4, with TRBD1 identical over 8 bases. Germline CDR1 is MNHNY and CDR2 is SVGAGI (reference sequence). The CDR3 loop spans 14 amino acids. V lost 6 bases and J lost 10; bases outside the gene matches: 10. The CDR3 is CASRLQGALGKLFF. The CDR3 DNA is TGTGCCAGCAGACTTCAGGGGGCGCTCGGAAAACTGTTTTTT.

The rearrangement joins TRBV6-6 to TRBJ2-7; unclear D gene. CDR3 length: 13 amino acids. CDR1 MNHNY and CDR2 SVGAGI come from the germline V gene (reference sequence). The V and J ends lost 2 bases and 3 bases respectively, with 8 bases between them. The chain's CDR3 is CASSYGSNYEQYF. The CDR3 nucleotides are TGTGCCAGCAGTTACGGGTCAAACTACGAGCAGTACTTC.

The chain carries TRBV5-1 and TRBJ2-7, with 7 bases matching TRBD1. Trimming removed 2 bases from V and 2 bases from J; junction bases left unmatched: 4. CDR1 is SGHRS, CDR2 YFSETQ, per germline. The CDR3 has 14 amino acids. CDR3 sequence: CASSFADRAYEQYF. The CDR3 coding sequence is TGCGCCAGCAGCTTCGCCGACAGGGCCTACGAGCAGTACTTC.

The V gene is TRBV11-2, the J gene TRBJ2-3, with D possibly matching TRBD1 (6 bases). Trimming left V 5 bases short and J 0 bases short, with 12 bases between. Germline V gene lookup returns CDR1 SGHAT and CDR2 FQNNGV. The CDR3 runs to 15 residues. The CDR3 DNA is TGTGCCAGCAGCACAACAGGGTCTAGCACAGATACGCAGTATTTT. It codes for CASSTTGSSTDTQYF. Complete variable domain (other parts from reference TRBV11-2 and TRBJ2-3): EAGVAQSPRYKIIEKRQSVAFWCNPISGHATLYWYQQILGQGPKLLIQFQNNGVVDDSQLPKDRFSAERLKGVDSTLKIQPAKLEDSAVYLCASSTTGSSTDTQYFGPGTRLTVL.

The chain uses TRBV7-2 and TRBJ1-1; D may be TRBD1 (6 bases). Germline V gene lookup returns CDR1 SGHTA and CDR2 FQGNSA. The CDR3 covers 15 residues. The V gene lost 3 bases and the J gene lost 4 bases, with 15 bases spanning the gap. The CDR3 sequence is CASSFSRGQGTEAFF. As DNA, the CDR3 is TGTGCCAGCAGCTTTTCTCGGGGGCAGGGCACTGAAGCTTTCTTT.

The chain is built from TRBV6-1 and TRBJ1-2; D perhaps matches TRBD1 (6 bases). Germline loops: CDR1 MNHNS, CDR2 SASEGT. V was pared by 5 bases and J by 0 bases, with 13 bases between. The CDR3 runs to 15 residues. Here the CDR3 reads CASSTTTGANYGYTF. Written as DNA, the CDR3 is TGTGCCAGCAGTACCACGACAGGAGCTAACTATGGCTACACCTTC.

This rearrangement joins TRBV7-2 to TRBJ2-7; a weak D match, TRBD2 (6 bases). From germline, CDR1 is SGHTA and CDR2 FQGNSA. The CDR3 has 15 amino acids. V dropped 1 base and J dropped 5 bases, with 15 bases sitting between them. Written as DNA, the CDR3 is TGTGCCAGCAGCTTAGTGGGGGGTTTTAGCGACGAGCAGTACTTC. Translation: CASSLVGGFSDEQYF. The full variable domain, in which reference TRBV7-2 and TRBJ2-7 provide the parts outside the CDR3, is GAGVSQSPSNKVTEKGKDVELRCDPISGHTALYWYRQSLGQGLEFLIYFQGNSAPDKSGLPSDRFSAERTGGSVSTLTIQRTQQEDSAVYLCASSLVGGFSDEQYFGPGTRLTVT.

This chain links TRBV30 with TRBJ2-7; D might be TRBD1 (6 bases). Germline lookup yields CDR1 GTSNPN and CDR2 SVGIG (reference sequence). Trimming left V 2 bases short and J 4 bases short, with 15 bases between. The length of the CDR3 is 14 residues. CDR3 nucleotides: TGTGCCTGGAGTCATAGGGGGTCCTTATACGAGCAGTACTTC. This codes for CAWSHRGSLYEQYF.

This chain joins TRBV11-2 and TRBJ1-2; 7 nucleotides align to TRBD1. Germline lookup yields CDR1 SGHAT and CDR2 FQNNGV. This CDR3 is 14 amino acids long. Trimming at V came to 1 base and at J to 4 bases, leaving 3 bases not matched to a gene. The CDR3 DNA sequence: TGTGCCAGCAGCTTAGGACAGGGTAGCTATGGCTACACCTTC. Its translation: CASSLGQGSYGYTF.